The 10 T cell receptor delta chains reported below all come from one sample, sequenced in a study of gamma-delta chains in newborns, infants, children. TCRdb ran CATT on the reads. The data hold roughly 5,200 delta-chain clones, with approximately 5.2% observed a single time. The sequencing sample was made of blood. The receptors derive from a child who was a newborn, infant or young child, either healthy, febrile or measles-vaccinated (not recorded which).

About this clone: A far bigger clonotype differs at one base, so this is likely a read error. J is TRDJ1 and V is TRDV2, with TRDD3 as a possible D gene (5 bases). Germline V gene lookup returns CDR1 GEAIGNYY and CDR2 EKD. The CDR3 runs 20 residues. V was shortened by 3 bases and J by 0 bases, with 28 bases between the two germline ends. The CDR3 is CACDPIGRWGRLNYTDKLIF. In DNA form, the CDR3 reads TGTGCCTGTGACCCGATTGGGAGGTGGGGACGGCTGAATTACACCGATAAACTCATCTTT.

On this clone itself: This clone may be a read error of a much larger clone one base away. This sequence joins TRDV2 and TRDJ3; 11 bases match TRDD3. The J gene, left out of TCRdb, was set here by checking the DNA against germline. Germline values: CDR1 GEAIGNYY, CDR2 EKD. This CDR3 comprises 19 residues. Trimming cost V 3 bases and J 2 bases; bases outside gene matches: 8. CDR3 region: CACDAVLGDTTWDTRQMFF. Written as DNA, the CDR3 is TGTGCCTGTGACGCCGTGCTGGGGGATACCACCTGGGACACCCGACAGATGTTTTTC.

In its sample, this clone is large (0.1 to 1%). This same CDR3 is encoded by further DNA sequences in the sample. CDR3: CACDTVATGGYSNPATDKLIF. CDR3 in DNA: TGTGCCTGTGACACCGTAGCAACTGGGGGATACTCAAACCCGGCTACCGATAAACTCATCTTT. The J gene is TRDJ1, the V gene TRDV2; 12 bases align to TRDD3. Germline V CDR1 and CDR2: GEAIGNYY, EKD. V trimming: 0 bases; J trimming: 2 bases; junction bases outside the gene matches: 18. This CDR3 is built from 21 residues.

Of note for this clone: The protein TCRdb lists belongs to a much larger clone and differs from this DNA's translation at residue 16, which points to a read error; the protein shown is made from the DNA. The chain carries TRDV2 and TRDJ1; 10 bases fit TRDD3. The CDR3 runs 18 residues. Looked up from germline, CDR1 is GEAIGNYY and CDR2 is EKD. The CDR3 DNA sequence: TGTGCCTGTGACACCCTTGGTTGGGGGATACCCGACACCGATAAACCCATCTTT. This translates into CACDTLGWGIPDTDKPIF.

The chain joins TRDV2 to TRDJ2, with 11 bases matching TRDD3. V lost 3 bases, J lost 0 bases, and 2 bases stayed unmatched. The CDR3 sequence is 16 residues long. CDR1 is GEAIGNYY, CDR2 EKD, per germline. The CDR3 DNA is TGTGCCTGTGACGAACTGGGGGATACTTTGACAGCACAACTCTTCTTT. Translation: CACDELGDTLTAQLFF.

This clone is termed medium-sized. The same CDR3 is also encoded by other DNA sequences in this sample. This chain joins TRDV2 and TRDJ1, with a weak D call TRDD3 (6 bases). Germline assignment: CDR1 GEAIGNYY and CDR2 EKD. V lost 3 bases to trimming and J lost 0 bases, with 13 bases between them. The CDR3 is 15 amino acids. DNA for the CDR3: TGTGCCTGTGACGAGCTTGGGGGGAACACCGATAAACTCATCTTT. Translation gives CACDELGGNTDKLIF.

This clone was seen a few times. One base away lies a much larger clone, so this may be a sequencing read error. Other nucleotide sequences from this sample produce the same CDR3. CDR3 DNA sequence: TGTGCCTGTGGTCCACTGGGGGATACGCTCACCGATAAACTCATCTTT. Its translation: CACGPLGDTLTDKLIF. This chain connects TRDV2 to TRDJ1, with TRDD3 identical over 13 bases. CDR1 is GEAIGNYY and CDR2 is EKD in the germline V gene. The CDR3 sequence is 16 residues long. Trimming took 5 bases from V and 1 from J; bases not matched to a gene: 6.

In this sample, this clone turned up a few times. The genes are TRDV2 and TRDJ3; D possibly corresponds to TRDD3 (6 bases). CDR1 GEAIGNYY and CDR2 EKD come from the germline V gene. Trimming stripped 0 bases from V and 2 bases from J, with 22 bases between. The CDR3 covers 21 residues. The CDR3 DNA sequence: TGTGCCTGTGACACCCTCGGGAGCCCTGGGGACGCTACCTGGGACACCCGACAGATGTTTTTC. This translates into CACDTLGSPGDATWDTRQMFF.

This clone was seen more than once but under ten times. At residue 4, TCRdb's protein disagrees with the DNA translation; the protein shown here derives from the DNA. The chain employs TRDV2 and TRDJ3, with 9 nucleotides matching TRDD3. Germline V gene sequence: CDR1 GEAIGNYY, CDR2 EKD. There are 18 residues in the CDR3. The V segment lost 5 bases and the J segment 1 base; nucleotides outside the gene matches: 8. The CDR3 region has the DNA TGTGCCTGTGGCTACGCTGGGGGATTATCCTGGGACACCCGACAGATGTTTTTC. It specifies CACGYAGGLSWDTRQMFF.

This clone was detected a few times. This rearrangement joins TRDV2 to TRDJ1; 10 bases are a match to TRDD3. Germline V gives CDR1 GEAIGNYY, CDR2 EKD. The CDR3 consists of 18 residues. J was trimmed by 3 bases and V by 0 bases; bases with no gene match: 12. The CDR3 is CACDTLLGDSVYADKLIF. The CDR3 DNA reads TGTGCCTGTGACACCCTACTGGGGGATTCAGTTTACGCCGATAAACTCATCTTT.